This T cell receptor beta chain was captured in a study of blood T cell repertoires in COVID-19. Whole-study context: Sample material is recorded as cDNA or gDNA derived from T cells, B-cell-depleted T cells, or PBMCs.

The length of the CDR3 is 15 residues. V was clipped by 2 bases and J by 1 base, with 11 bases between them. Germline V gene data show CDR1 as LNHDA and CDR2 as SQIVND (reference sequence). In the original analysis: It was from reference gene primer amplification that nucleated cell counts were estimated. Sequenced by immunoSEQ multiplex PCR; TCRdb stores in-frame clones only, minus some. That table is the source of V, J and clone size, and D and trimming were worked out from the DNA. Of more than 200,000 clones listed, approximately 86% are singletons. The cohort comprised adults aged about 18 to 89 years residing in about two dozen US areas.

The chain is built from TRBV19 and TRBJ1-1; perhaps TRBD1 as D (5 bases). The source of this sequence is a woman between 45 and 60 years old who had recovered from COVID-19. Sequencing was carried out using PBMCs or T cells enriched from blood (not recorded which). The CDR3 loop reads CASSIIGAANTEAFF. The CDR3 bases are TGTGCCAGTAGTATAATAGGGGCTGCGAACACTGAAGCTTTCTTT.